The T cell receptor beta chain under discussion was sequenced for a study of blood T cell dynamics during melanoma immunotherapy. The CDR3 length is 16 residues. Between the trimmed V and J ends, which lost 1 base and 4 bases, there was a span of 11 bases. Germline CDR1 SGHTA, CDR2 FQGNSA. Regarding time point: week 3, after first cycle of checkpoint inhibitor. Apart from two fast progressors, RECIST 1.1 response was judged 12 weeks post-infusion. TCRdb's table, derived via immunoSEQ multiplex PCR, lists solely in-frame clones and lacks some. The sample has thousands of clones, approximately 85% seen once.

Sequenced material: blood, taken from a patient treated with checkpoint blockade. The chain is built from TRBV7-2 and TRBJ1-6; maybe TRBD1 (6 bases). The TCR originated in a human donor with melanoma. Here the CDR3 reads CASSLGRTAYNSPLHF. The CDR3 bases are TGTGCCAGCAGCTTAGGTCGGACAGCTTATAATTCACCCCTCCACTTT.